This T cell receptor beta chain was sequenced in a study of cytomegalovirus exposure and HLA in healthy donors. Researchers ran the PCR with 60 Vbeta and 13 Jbeta primers. This table comes from immunoSEQ multiplex PCR, and its TCRdb copy is limited to in-frame clones, with some not included. The sample contains about 150,000 clones, over 70% of which appear only once. As for this clone: The antigen is undetermined.

Notes on the study in general: Immune exposure data for these donors was limited to CMV serostatus. According to an earlier analysis, most TCR beta V segments yielded productive rearrangements about 87% or about 30% of the time. An apparent linkage of common viral pathogens to several of the most significant clusters emerged in a later analysis.

The CDR3 spans 15 residues. Losses at the gene ends were 2 bases for V and 2 bases for J; bases not matched to a gene: 2. The germline gives CDR1 LGHNA, CDR2 YSLEER. The chain joins TRBV4-3 to TRBJ2-3; 9 bases map to TRBD2. The TCR comes from a woman aged 45-59 years in good health and CMV-seropositive. The sequenced material came from PBMCs. CDR3 DNA sequence: TGCGCCAGCAGCCAAAGCGGGAGGACCACAGATACGCAGTATTTT. Amino acids: CASSQSGRTTDTQYF.